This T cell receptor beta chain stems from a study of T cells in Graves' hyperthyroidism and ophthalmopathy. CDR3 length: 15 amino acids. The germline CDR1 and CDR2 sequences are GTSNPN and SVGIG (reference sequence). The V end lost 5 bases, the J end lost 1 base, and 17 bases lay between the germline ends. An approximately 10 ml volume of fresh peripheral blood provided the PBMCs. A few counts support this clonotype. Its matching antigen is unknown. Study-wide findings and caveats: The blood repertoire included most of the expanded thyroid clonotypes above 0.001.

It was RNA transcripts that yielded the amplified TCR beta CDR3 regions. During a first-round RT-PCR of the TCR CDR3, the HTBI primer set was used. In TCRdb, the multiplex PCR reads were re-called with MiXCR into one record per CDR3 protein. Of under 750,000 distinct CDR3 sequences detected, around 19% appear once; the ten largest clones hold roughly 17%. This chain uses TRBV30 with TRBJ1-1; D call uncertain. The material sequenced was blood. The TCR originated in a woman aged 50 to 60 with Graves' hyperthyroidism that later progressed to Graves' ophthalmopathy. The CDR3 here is CAWWSPREGNTEAFF. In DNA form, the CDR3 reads TGTGCCTGGTGGTCCCCTAGGGAGGGGAACACTGAAGCTTTCTTT.